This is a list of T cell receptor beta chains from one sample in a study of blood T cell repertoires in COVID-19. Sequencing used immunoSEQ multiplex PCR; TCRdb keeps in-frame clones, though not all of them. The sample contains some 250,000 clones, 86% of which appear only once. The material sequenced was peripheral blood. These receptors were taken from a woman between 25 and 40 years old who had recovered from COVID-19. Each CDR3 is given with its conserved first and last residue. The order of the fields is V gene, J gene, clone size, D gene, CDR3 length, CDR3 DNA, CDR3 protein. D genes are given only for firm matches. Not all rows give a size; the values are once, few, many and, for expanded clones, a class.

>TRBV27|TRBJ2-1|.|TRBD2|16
TGTGCCAGCAGTTCTCCTTTTACTAGCGGGGGCAATGAGCAGTTCTTC
CASSSPFTSGGNEQFF
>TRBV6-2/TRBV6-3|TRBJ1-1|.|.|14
TGTGCCAGCAGTTACTCGATGCTATACACTGAAGCTTTCTTT
CASSYSMLYTEAFF
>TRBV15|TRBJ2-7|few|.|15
TGTGCCACCAGCAGAGCTAGACAGGCGACCTACGAGCAGTACTTC
CATSRARQATYEQYF
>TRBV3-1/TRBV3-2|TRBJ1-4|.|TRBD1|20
TGTGCCAGCAGCCAAAGATTCGCCCGACAGGGGGCGCGGTCTAATGAAAAACTGTTTTTT
CASSQRFARQGARSNEKLFF
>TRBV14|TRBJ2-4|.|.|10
TGTGCGCAAAAGCCGGACATTCAGTACTTC
CAQKPDIQYF
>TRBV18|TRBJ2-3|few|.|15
TGTGCCAGCTCACCACCGAGGAGGGGAACAGATACGCAGTATTTT
CASSPPRRGTDTQYF
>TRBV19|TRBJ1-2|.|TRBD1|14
TGTGCCAGTAATAGCAGGGGGCCAGACTATGGCTACACCTTC
CASNSRGPDYGYTF
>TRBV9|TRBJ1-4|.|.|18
TGTGCCAGCAATTGGAGGGGCAGGATTGCTGCAACTAATGAAAAACTGTTTTTT
CASNWRGRIAATNEKLFF
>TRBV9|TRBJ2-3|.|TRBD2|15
TGTGCCAGCAGCGTTGGCGGGGGGGATTCAGATACGCAGTATTTT
CASSVGGGDSDTQYF
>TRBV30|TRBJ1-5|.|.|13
TGTGCCTGGGGATTGATAGACAATCAGCCCCAGCATTTT
CAWGLIDNQPQHF
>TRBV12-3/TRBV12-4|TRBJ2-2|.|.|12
TGTGCCAGCAGTTACACGCCCGGGGAGCTGTTTTTT
CASSYTPGELFF
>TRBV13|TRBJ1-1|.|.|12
TGTGCCAGCAGCCGACGGGGATCTGAAGCTTTCTTT
CASSRRGSEAFF
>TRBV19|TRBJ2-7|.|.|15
TGTGCCAGTAGTATAAACTTTCTCACAGATTACGAGCAGTACTTC
CASSINFLTDYEQYF
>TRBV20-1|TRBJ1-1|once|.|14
TGCAGTGCTAGTCTAGGTGGGTTGAACACTGAAGCTTTCTTT
CSASLGGLNTEAFF
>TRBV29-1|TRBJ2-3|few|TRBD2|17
TGCAGCGTTGAAGATCGGGAGGGGGGATCAGTAGCAGATACGCAGTATTTT
CSVEDREGGSVADTQYF
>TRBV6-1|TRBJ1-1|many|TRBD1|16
TGTGCCAGCAGTGCGCTGTCAGGGGGCGCATCCACTGAAGCTTTCTTT
CASSALSGGASTEAFF